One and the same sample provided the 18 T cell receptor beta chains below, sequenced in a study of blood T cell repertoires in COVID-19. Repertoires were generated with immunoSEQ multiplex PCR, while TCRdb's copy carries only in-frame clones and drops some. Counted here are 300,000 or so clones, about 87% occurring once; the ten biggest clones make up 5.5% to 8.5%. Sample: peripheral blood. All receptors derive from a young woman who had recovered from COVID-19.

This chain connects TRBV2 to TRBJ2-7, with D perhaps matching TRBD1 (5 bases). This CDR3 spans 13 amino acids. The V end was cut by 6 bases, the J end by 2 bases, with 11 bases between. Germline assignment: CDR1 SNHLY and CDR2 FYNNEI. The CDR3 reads CASRLDMTYEQYF. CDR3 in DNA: TGTGCCAGCAGATTGGACATGACCTACGAGCAGTACTTC.

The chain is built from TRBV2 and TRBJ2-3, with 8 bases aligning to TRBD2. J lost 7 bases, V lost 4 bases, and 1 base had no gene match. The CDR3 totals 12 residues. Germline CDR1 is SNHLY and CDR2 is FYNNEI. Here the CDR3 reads CASSGTSHTQYF. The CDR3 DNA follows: TGTGCCAGCAGTGGGACTAGCCATACGCAGTATTTT.

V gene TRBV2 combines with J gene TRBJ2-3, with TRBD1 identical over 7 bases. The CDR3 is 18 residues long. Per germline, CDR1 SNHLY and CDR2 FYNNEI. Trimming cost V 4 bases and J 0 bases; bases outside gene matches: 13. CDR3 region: CASSGPGQARFSTDTQYF. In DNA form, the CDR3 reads TGTGCCAGCAGTGGCCCTGGACAGGCGCGATTTAGCACAGATACGCAGTATTTT.

The CDR3 DNA follows: TGTGCCAGCAGTAGCAGGAACGAAATCCCCGGGGAGCTGTTTTTT. Encoded protein: CASSSRNEIPGELFF. The rearrangement uses TRBV6-6 and TRBJ2-2; D not resolved. V was shortened by 5 bases and J by 6 bases, with 16 bases between the two germline ends. There are 15 residues in the CDR3. Germline V gives CDR1 MNHNY, CDR2 SVGAGI (reference sequence).

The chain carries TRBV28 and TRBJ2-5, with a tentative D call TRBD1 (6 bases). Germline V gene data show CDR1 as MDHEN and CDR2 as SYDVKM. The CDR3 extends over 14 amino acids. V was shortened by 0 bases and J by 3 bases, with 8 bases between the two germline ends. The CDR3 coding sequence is TGTGCCAGCAGTTTATGGGACAGCAAAGAGACCCAGTACTTC. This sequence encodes CASSLWDSKETQYF.

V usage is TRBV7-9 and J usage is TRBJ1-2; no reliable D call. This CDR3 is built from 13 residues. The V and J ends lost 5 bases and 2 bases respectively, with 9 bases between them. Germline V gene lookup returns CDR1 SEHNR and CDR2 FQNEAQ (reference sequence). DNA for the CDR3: TGTGCCAGCAGCAAACAGACAAACTATGGCTACACCTTC. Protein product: CASSKQTNYGYTF.

The CDR3 loop is CASSLPPNEKLFF. The CDR3 nucleotides read TGCGCCAGCAGCTTGCCTCCTAATGAAAAACTGTTTTTT. The chain carries TRBV5-1 and TRBJ1-4; D unresolved. This CDR3 has 13 residues. Trimming took off 1 base at V and 3 bases at J, with 4 bases between the two ends. Germline lookup yields CDR1 SGHRS and CDR2 YFSETQ.

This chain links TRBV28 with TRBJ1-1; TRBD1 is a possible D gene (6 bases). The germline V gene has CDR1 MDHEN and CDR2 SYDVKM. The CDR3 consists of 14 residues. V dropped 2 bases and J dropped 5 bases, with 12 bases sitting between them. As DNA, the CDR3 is TGTGCCAGCAGTTTAGCAGGGAGGGGGACTGAAGCTTTCTTT. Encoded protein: CASSLAGRGTEAFF. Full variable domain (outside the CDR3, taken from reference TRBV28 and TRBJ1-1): DVKVTQSSRYLVKRTGEKVFLECVQDMDHENMFWYRQDPGLGLRLIYFSYDVKMKEKGDIPEGYSVSREKKERFSLILESASTNQTSMYLCASSLAGRGTEAFFGQGTRLTVV.

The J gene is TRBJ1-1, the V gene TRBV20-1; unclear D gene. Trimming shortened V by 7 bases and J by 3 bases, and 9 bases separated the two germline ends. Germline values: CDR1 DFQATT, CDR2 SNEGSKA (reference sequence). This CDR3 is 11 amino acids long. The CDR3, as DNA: TGCAGTGTGGGCGGGTACACTGAAGCTTTCTTT. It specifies CSVGGYTEAFF.

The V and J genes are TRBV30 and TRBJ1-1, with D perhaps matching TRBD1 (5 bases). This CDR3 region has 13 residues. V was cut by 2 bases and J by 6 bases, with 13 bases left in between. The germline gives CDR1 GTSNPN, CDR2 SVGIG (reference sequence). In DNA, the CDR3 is TGTGCCTGGAGTTCAGGGAGGAGGGCTGAAGCTTTCTTT. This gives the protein CAWSSGRRAEAFF.

CDR3 DNA sequence: TGTGCCAGCTCGCGGGGGGCGGCCACTGAAGCTTTCTTT. Protein sequence: CASSRGAATEAFF. The chain is built from TRBV7-3 and TRBJ1-1; TRBD1 might be the D (6 bases). Germline lookup yields CDR1 SGHTA and CDR2 FQGTGA. V was shortened by 8 bases and J by 4 bases, with 14 bases between the two germline ends. The CDR3 spans 13 residues.

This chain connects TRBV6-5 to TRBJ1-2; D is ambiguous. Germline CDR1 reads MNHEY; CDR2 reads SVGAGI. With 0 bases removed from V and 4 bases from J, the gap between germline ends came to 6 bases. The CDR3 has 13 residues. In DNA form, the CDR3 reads TGTGCCAGCAGTTACTCCGCCAGCTATGGCTACACCTTC. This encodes CASSYSASYGYTF.

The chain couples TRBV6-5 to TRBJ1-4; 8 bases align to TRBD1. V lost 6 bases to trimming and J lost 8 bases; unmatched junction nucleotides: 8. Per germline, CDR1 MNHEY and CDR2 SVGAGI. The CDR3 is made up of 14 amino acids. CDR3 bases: TGTGCCAGCAGCAAAGGGACAGGTGGCGAAAAACTGTTTTTT. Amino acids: CASSKGTGGEKLFF.

The CDR3 sequence is CASGPDRGQLFF. The CDR3 DNA reads TGTGCCAGCGGCCCGGACAGGGGGCAACTGTTTTTT. The chain carries TRBV2 and TRBJ1-4, with 11 bases identical to TRBD1. CDR3 length: 12 residues. In germline, CDR1 is SNHLY, CDR2 FYNNEI. The V gene end was trimmed by 8 bases and the J gene end by 12 bases; junction bases not matched to a gene: 5.

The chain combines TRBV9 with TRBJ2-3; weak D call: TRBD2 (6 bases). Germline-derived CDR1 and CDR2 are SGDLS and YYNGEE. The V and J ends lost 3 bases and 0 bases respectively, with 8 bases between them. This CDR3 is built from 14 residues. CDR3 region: CASSGGESTDTQYF. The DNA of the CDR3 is TGTGCCAGCAGCGGGGGGGAAAGCACAGATACGCAGTATTTT.

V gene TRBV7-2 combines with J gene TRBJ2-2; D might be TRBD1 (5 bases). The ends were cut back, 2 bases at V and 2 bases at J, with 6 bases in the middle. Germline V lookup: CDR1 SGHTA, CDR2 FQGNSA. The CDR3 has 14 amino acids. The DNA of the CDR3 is TGTGCCAGCAGCTTAAGGGGAAACACCGGGGAGCTGTTTTTT. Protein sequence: CASSLRGNTGELFF.

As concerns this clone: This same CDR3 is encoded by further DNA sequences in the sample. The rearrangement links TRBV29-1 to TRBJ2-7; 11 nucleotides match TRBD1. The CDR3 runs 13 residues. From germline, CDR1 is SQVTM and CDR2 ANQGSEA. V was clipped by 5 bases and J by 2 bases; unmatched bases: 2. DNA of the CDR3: TGCAGCGTTACGGGACAGGGGGCCTACGAGCAGTACTTC. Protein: CSVTGQGAYEQYF.

The CDR3 region has the DNA TGTGCCAGCAGCCAATTGAACGCAGGGAATGAGGGCTACACCTTC. This codes for CASSQLNAGNEGYTF. The chain carries TRBV14 and TRBJ1-2, with a weak D call TRBD1 (5 bases). The germline V gene encodes CDR1 SGHDN and CDR2 FVKESK. The CDR3 runs to 15 residues. V gave up 2 bases and J gave up 8 bases, with 18 bases separating them.